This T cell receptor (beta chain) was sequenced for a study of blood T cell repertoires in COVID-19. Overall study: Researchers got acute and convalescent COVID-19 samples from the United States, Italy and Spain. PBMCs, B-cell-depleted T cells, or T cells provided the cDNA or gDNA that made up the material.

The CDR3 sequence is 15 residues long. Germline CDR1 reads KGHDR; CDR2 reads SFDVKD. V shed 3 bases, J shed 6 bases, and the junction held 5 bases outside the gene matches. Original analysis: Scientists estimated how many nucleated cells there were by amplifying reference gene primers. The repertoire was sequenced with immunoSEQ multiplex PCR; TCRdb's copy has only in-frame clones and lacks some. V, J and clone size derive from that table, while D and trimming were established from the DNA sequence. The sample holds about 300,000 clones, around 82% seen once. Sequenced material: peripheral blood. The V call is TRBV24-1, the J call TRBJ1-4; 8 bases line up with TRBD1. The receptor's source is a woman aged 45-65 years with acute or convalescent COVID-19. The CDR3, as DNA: TGTGCCACCAGTGATACAGGGGGAGAAGATGAAAAACTGTTTTTT. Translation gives CATSDTGGEDEKLFF.